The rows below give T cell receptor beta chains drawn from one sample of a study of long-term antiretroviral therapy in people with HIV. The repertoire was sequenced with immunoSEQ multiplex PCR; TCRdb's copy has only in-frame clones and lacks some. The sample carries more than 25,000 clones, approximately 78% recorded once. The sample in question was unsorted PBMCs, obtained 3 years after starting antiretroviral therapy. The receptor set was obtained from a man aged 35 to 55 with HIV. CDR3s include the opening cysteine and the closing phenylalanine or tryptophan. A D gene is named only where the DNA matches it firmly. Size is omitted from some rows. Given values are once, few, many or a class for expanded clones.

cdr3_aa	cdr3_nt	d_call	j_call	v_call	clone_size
CAISEGREWYTQYF	TGTGCCATCAGTGAAGGTCGGGAGTGGTATACGCAGTATTTT	.	TRBJ2-3	TRBV10-3	once
CASSTPGTHAHNEQFF	TGTGCCAGCTCCACTCCCGGGACGCACGCACACAATGAGCAGTTCTTC	.	TRBJ2-1	TRBV9	.
CASGLGGTARLLSGNTIYF	TGTGCTAGTGGTTTGGGGGGGACTGCAAGGCTTCTCTCTGGAAACACCATATATTTT	.	TRBJ1-3	TRBV12-5	.
CASSPPGQGSEQYF	TGTGCCAGCAGTCCCCCGGGACAGGGCAGCGAGCAGTACTTC	TRBD1	TRBJ2-7	TRBV6-5	.
CASSLGSGVYNEQFF	TGTGCCAGCAGCTTAGGATCGGGAGTATACAATGAGCAGTTCTTC	.	TRBJ2-1	TRBV7-3	.
CASSQELISGNTIYF	TGTGCCAGCAGCCAGGAGCTTATCTCTGGAAACACCATATATTTT	.	TRBJ1-3	TRBV7-8	.
CASSQDRKYTEAFF	TGTGCCAGCAGTCAAGACAGGAAGTACACTGAAGCTTTCTTT	.	TRBJ1-1	TRBV2	.
CASSFNVAGEQYF	TGTGCCAGCAGCTTTAACGTCGCCGGCGAGCAGTACTTC	.	TRBJ2-7	TRBV13	.
CASRGVGKYEQYF	TGTGCCAGCAGGGGGGTTGGTAAATACGAGCAGTACTTC	.	TRBJ2-7	TRBV5-5	once
CASSPGQGAREQYF	TGTGCCAGCTCTCCAGGACAGGGGGCGCGGGAGCAGTACTTC	TRBD1	TRBJ2-5	TRBV18	.
CASSSTIAGVTDTQYF	TGTGCCAGCAGCTCGACAATAGCGGGGGTCACAGATACGCAGTATTTT	TRBD2	TRBJ2-3	TRBV11-2	.